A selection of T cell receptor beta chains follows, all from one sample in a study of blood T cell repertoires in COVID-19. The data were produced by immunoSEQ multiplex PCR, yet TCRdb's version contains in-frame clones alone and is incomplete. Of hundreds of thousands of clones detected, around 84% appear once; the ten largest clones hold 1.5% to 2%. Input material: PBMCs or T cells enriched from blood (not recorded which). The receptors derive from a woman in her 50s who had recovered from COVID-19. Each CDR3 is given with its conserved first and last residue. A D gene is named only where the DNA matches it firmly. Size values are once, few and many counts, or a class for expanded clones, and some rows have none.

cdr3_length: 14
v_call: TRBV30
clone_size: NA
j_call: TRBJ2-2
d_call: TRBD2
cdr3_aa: CAWSEREGTGELFF
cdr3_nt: TGTGCCTGGAGTGAGCGGGAAGGGACCGGGGAGCTGTTTTTT

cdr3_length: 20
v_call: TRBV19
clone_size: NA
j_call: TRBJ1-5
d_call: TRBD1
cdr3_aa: CASIGGGHRGEEIGNQPQHF
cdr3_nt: TGTGCCAGTATTGGAGGGGGGCACAGGGGAGAGGAAATTGGCAATCAGCCCCAGCATTTT

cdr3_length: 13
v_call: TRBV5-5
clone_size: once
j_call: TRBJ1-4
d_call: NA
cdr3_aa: CASSLISNEKLFF
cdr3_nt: TGTGCCAGCAGCTTGATCTCGAATGAAAAACTGTTTTTT

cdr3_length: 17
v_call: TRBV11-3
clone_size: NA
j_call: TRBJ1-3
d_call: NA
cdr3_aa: CASSLDRVGGPGNTIYF
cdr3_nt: TGTGCCAGCAGCTTAGATAGAGTCGGGGGGCCTGGAAACACCATATATTTT

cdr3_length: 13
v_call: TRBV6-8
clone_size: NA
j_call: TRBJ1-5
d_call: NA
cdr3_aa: CASSYSRIQGQHF
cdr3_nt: TGTGCCAGCAGTTACTCGAGAATACAGGGCCAGCATTTT

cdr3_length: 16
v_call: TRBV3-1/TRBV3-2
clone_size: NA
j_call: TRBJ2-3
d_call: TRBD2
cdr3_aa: CASSAIAGFDGDTQYF
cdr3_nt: TGTGCCAGCAGCGCTATAGCGGGATTTGATGGAGATACGCAGTATTTT

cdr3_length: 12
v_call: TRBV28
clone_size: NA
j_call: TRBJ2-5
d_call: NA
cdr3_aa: CASTTPGATQYF
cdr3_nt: TGTGCCAGCACAACTCCAGGGGCGACCCAGTACTTC

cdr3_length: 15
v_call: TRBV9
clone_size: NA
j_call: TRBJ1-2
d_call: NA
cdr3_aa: CASSVGQWTSYGYTF
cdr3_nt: TGTGCCAGCAGCGTAGGACAGTGGACATCCTATGGCTACACCTTC

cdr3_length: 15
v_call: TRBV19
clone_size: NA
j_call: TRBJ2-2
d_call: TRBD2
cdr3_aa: CASMVGGIVTGELFF
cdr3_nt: TGTGCCAGTATGGTCGGGGGGATTGTCACCGGGGAGCTGTTTTTT

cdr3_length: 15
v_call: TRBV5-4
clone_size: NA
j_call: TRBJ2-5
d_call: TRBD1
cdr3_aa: CASSGPGQGQETQYF
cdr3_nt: TGTGCCAGCAGCGGACCGGGACAGGGGCAAGAGACCCAGTACTTC

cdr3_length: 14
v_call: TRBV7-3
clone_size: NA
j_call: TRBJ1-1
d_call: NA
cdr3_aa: CASSLQGMNTEAFF
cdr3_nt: TGTGCCAGCAGCTTACAGGGTATGAACACTGAAGCTTTCTTT

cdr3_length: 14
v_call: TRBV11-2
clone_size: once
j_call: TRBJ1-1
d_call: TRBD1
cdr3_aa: CASSLGTGNTEAFF
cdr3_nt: TGTGCCAGCAGCTTAGGGACAGGGAACACTGAAGCTTTCTTT

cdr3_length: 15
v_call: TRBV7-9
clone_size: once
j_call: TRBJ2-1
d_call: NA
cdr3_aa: CASSLIGSSYNEQFF
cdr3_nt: TGTGCCAGCAGCTTAATAGGGAGCTCCTACAATGAGCAGTTCTTC

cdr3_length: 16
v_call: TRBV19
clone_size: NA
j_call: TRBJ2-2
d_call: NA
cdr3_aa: CASSIDEKPLPGELFF
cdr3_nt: TGTGCCAGTAGTATAGATGAGAAGCCTCTGCCCGGGGAGCTGTTTTTT

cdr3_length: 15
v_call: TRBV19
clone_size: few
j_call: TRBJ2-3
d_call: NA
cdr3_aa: CASSGPGEPPDTQYF
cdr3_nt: TGTGCCAGTAGTGGCCCCGGGGAGCCACCAGATACGCAGTATTTT

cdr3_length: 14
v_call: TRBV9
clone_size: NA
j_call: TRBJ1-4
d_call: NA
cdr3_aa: CASSPLAAGEKLFF
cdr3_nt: TGTGCCAGCAGCCCCCTCGCAGCCGGGGAAAAACTGTTTTTT

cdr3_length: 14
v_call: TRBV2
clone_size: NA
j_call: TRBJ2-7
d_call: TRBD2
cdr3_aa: CASKLAGSAYEQYF
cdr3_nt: TGTGCCAGCAAACTAGCGGGATCCGCCTACGAGCAGTACTTC

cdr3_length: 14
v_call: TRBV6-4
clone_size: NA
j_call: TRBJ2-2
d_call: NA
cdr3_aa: CASSPLANTGELFF
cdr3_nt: TGTGCCAGCAGTCCGCTAGCGAACACCGGGGAGCTGTTTTTT

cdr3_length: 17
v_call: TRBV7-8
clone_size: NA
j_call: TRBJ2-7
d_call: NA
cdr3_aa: CASSLDRRPGSSYEQYF
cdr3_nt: TGTGCCAGCAGCTTAGACAGGCGCCCCGGAAGTTCCTACGAGCAGTACTTC

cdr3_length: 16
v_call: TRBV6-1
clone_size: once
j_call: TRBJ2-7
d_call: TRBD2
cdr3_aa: CASSDPGTSGGYEQYF
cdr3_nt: TGTGCCAGCAGTGACCCCGGGACTAGCGGCGGCTACGAGCAGTACTTC

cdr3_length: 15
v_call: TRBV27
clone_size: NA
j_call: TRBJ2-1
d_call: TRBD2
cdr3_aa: CASSRLAGGHNEQFF
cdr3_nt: TGTGCCAGCAGTCGACTAGCGGGGGGACACAATGAGCAGTTCTTC

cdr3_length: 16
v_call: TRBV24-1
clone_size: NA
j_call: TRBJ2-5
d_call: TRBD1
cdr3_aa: CATSEDGQGGRETQYF
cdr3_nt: TGTGCCACCAGTGAGGACGGACAGGGTGGGCGCGAGACCCAGTACTTC

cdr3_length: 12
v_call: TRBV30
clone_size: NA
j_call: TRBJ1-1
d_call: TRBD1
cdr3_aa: CAGDRGNTEAFF
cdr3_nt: TGTGCCGGGGACAGGGGGAACACTGAAGCTTTCTTT

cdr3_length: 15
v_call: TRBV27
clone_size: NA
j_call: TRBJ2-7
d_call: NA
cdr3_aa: CASSPVLGISYEQYF
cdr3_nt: TGTGCCAGCAGTCCAGTCCTCGGGATCTCCTACGAGCAGTACTTC

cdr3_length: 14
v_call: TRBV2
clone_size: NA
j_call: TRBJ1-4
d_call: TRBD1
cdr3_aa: CASSVDRGPGKLFF
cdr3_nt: TGTGCCAGCAGTGTGGACAGGGGGCCGGGAAAACTGTTTTTT

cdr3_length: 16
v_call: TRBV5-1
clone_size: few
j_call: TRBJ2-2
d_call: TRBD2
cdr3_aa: CASSRGTSEGTGELFF
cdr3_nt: TGCGCCAGCAGCCGGGGGACTAGCGAGGGCACCGGGGAGCTGTTTTTT

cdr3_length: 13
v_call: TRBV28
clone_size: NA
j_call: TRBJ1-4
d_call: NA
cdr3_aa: CASGGMPNEKLFF
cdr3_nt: TGTGCCAGCGGGGGGATGCCTAATGAAAAACTGTTTTTT

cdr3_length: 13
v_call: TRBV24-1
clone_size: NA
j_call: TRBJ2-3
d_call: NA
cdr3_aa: CATFRVQADTQYF
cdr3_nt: TGTGCCACCTTCCGCGTCCAGGCCGATACGCAGTATTTT

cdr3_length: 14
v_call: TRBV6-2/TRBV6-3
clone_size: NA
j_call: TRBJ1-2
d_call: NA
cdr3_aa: CASSHATLGSGYTF
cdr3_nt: TGTGCCAGCAGTCACGCTACACTGGGGAGTGGCTACACCTTC

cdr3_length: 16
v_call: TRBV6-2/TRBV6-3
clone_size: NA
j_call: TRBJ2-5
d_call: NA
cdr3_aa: CASSSLSRSNQETQYF
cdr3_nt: TGTGCCAGCAGCTCCTTGTCGAGGTCAAACCAAGAGACCCAGTACTTC

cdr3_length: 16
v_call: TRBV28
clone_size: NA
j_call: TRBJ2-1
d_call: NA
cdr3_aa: CASSPQSAPRGNEQFF
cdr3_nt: TGTGCCAGCAGCCCACAGTCGGCCCCCCGGGGCAATGAGCAGTTCTTC

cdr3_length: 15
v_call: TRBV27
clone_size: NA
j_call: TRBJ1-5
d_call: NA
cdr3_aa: CASSLYRVRDQPQHF
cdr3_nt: TGTGCCAGCAGTTTATACAGGGTAAGGGATCAGCCCCAGCATTTT

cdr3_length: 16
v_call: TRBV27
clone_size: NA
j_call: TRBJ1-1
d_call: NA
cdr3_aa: CASSSEKDRRNTEAFF
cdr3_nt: TGTGCCAGCAGTTCGGAGAAGGACAGACGGAACACTGAAGCTTTCTTT

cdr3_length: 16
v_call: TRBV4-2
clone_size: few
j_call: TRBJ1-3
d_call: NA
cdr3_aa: CASSRGDNGSGNTIYF
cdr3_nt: TGTGCCAGCAGCCGTGGGGACAATGGCTCTGGAAACACCATATATTTT

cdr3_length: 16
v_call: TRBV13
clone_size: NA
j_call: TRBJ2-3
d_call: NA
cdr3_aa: CASSLRSRWNTDTQYF
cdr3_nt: TGTGCCAGCAGCTTAAGATCGCGGTGGAACACAGATACGCAGTATTTT

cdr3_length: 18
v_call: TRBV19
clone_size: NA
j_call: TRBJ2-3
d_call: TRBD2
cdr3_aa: CASSFTLGLAGEIDTQYF
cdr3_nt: TGTGCCAGTAGTTTCACCCTCGGACTAGCGGGAGAAATAGATACGCAGTATTTT

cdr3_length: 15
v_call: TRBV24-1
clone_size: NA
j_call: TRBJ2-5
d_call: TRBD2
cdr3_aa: CATSDLAGVWETQYF
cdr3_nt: TGTGCCACCAGTGATTTGGCGGGAGTCTGGGAGACCCAGTACTTC

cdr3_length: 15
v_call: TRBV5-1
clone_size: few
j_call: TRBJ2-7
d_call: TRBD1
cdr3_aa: CASSLYGTGTYEQYF
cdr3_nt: TGCGCCAGCAGCTTGTACGGGACAGGCACGTACGAGCAGTACTTC

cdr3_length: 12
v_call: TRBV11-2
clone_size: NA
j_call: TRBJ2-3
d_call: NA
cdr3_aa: CASSSGPGTQYF
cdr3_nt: TGTGCCAGCAGCTCTGGCCCAGGTACGCAGTATTTT

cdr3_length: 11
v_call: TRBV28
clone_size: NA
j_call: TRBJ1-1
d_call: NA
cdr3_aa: CASRAYTEAFF
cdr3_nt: TGTGCCAGCAGGGCCTACACTGAAGCTTTCTTT

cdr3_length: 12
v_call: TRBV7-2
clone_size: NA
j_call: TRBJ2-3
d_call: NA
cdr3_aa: CASSSITDTQYF
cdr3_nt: TGTGCCAGCAGCTCAATCACAGATACGCAGTATTTT

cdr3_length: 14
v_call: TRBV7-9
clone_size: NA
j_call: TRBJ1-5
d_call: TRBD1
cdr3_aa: CASSLDRGNQPQHF
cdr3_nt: TGTGCCAGCAGCTTGGACAGGGGTAATCAGCCCCAGCATTTT

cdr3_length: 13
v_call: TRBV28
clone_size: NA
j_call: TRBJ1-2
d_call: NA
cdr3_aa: CASRGAPVYGYTF
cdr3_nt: TGTGCCAGCAGAGGGGCGCCGGTCTATGGCTACACCTTC

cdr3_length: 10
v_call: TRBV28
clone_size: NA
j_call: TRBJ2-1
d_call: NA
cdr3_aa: CASAYNEQFF
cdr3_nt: TGTGCCAGCGCGTACAATGAGCAGTTCTTC

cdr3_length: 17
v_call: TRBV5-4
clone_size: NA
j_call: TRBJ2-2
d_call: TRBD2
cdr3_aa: CASSLVSGSANTGELFF
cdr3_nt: TGTGCCAGCAGCTTGGTTAGCGGGAGCGCGAACACCGGGGAGCTGTTTTTT

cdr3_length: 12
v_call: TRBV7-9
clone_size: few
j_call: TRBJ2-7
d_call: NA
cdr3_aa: CASGRGTYEQYF
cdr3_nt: TGTGCCAGCGGTCGGGGTACCTACGAGCAGTACTTC

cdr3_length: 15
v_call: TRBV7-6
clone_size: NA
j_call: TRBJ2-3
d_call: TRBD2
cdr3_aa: CASSSSGRGGGTQYF
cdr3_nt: TGTGCCAGCAGCTCCAGCGGGAGAGGTGGTGGTACGCAGTATTTT

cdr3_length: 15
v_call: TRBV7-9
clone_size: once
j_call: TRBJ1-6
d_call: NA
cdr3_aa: CASSLVGERGSPLHF
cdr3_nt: TGTGCCAGCAGCTTAGTTGGTGAAAGGGGTTCACCCCTCCACTTT

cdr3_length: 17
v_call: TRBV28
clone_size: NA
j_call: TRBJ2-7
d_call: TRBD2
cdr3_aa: CASSLWVPLAGVPEQYF
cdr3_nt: TGTGCCAGCAGTTTATGGGTCCCGCTAGCGGGAGTACCCGAGCAGTACTTC

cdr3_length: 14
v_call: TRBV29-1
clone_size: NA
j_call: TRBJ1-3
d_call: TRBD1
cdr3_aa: CSALTGTAGNTIYF
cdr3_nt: TGCAGCGCGCTTACCGGGACAGCTGGAAACACCATATATTTT

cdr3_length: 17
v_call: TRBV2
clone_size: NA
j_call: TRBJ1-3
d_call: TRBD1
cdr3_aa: CASSGGQGYFSGNTIYF
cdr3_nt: TGTGCCAGCAGTGGCGGACAGGGGTATTTTTCTGGAAACACCATATATTTT

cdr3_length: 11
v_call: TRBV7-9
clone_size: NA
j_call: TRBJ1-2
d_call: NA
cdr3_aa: CASSFDSLYTF
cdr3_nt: TGTGCCAGCAGCTTTGACAGTCTCTACACCTTC

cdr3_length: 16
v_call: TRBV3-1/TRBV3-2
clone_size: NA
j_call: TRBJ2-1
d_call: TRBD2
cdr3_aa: CASTGSPGLADNEQFF
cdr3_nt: TGTGCCAGCACAGGATCGCCGGGACTAGCGGACAATGAGCAGTTCTTC

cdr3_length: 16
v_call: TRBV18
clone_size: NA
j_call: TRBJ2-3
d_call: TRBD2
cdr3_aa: CASSLTSGKITDTQYF
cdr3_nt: TGTGCCAGCTCACTAACTAGCGGGAAAATAACAGATACGCAGTATTTT

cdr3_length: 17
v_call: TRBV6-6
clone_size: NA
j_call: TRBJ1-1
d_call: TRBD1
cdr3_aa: CASSPVPGQGMNTEAFF
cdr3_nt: TGTGCCAGCAGTCCTGTACCGGGACAGGGGATGAACACTGAAGCTTTCTTT

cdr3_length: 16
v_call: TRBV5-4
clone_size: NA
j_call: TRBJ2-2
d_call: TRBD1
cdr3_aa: CASSPNRGINTGELFF
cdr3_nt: TGTGCCAGCAGCCCTAACAGGGGGATTAACACCGGGGAGCTGTTTTTT

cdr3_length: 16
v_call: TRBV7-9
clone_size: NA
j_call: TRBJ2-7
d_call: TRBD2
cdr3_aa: CASSLSRLAGAYEQYF
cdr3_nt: TGTGCCAGCAGCCTTAGCCGCCTCGCGGGAGCCTACGAGCAGTACTTC